This T cell receptor (beta chain) was documented in a study of identical twins (TCRdb year 2016). Regarding the research as a whole: TCR alpha and beta repertoires from monozygotic twins, unrelated adults of various ages and cord blood were deep-sequenced to test whether fetal clonotypes persist. Replicate twin experiments were performed at different times using different library preparation protocols to rule out contamination.

Concerning this clonotype: What antigen it recognizes has not been identified. Per-nucleotide qualities are absent, and no much larger clonotype sits a single base away.

Every donor in the study was a healthy Caucasian. Miltenyi CD45RO+ enrichment and human naive T-cell isolation kits were used to isolate memory (CD45RO+) and naive T cells from PBMC. Results the study describes overall, beyond this receptor: Compared with coincidental sharing between unrelated individuals, out-of-frame TCR alpha sequences shared between twins showed an excess of sequences with low generation probability. Excess twin sharing in beta out-of-frame sequences was weaker because fewer shared sequences lowered the signal-to-noise ratio. Out-of-frame TCR alpha sharing in monozygotic twins was systematically underestimated by recombination models, whereas sharing between unrelated individuals was in agreement with the recombination models. Invariant T cells such as MAIT and iNKT could partly confound zero-insertion analyses, though diverse VJ usage argued against this for most clonotypes. Because the same donors could not be followed over many years, the conclusions relied on cross-sectional statistical analysis. Fewer insertions were carried by abundant cord blood beta clonotypes; a weaker similar trend was observed in young adult naive repertoires, while no such trend was observed in memory repertoires.

The method behind the library was 5' RACE. Data came from an Illumina HiSeq 2000. A universal primer binding site was added through template switching, and the final cDNA carried a unique molecular identifier so that TCR cDNA molecules could be counted accurately. Specific primers in the conserved constant-segment region were used to synthesize first-strand cDNA for the TCR alpha and beta chains. Each cDNA library was double barcoded, with a SMART-Mk sample barcode plus Illumina barcodes, to control for contamination. TruSeq adapter sequences, together with Illumina sample barcodes, were added in two successive PCR steps. TCR alpha and beta cDNA libraries were sequenced on the Illumina HiSeq platform with custom primers. As for the authors' bioinformatics: MiGEC processed the raw reads to extract unique molecular identifiers, while MiXCR was used to determine the CDR3 positions. Recombination models were inferred per individual with the repgenHMM and IGoR tools using an EM algorithm. Shared clonotype analysis was performed with the tcR package in R, normalizing sharing by the product of cloneset sizes. To study raw recombination free of thymic and clonal selection effects, out-of-frame nonproductive sequences were analyzed. In TCRdb, the public reads were trimmed at Q25 with fastp and aligned with MiXCR, with productive beta chains retained. Every entry covers one CDR3 protein and lists the most common genes and DNA from its rows. The V and J calls and clone size are TCRdb's, not the authors'. The sample includes around 220,000 distinct CDR3 sequences, with about 14% observed a single time. The top ten hold around 9% of the sample.

According to the germline V gene (reference sequence), CDR1 reads DFQATT and CDR2 reads SNEGSKA. The CDR3 runs 15 amino acids, cysteine and phenylalanine included. The CDR3 DNA has 45 bases and is translated from base 1. The V end gives up 3 bases and the J end 6 bases, leaving 12 bases in the junction not matched to a gene. The TCR comes from a woman between 18 and 29 years old in good health. Source material: memory (CD45RO+) T cells sorted from blood. Reading the label with the study, this specimen's cell subset or site is: CD45RO+ enriched T cells. The V gene is TRBV20-1 and the J gene is TRBJ2-7; the junction holds 9 bases that match TRBD1. The DNA sequence is as follows: TGCAGTGCTAGCCTATCCTGGACAGGGGACAGCGAGCAGTACTTC. Translated, this is CSASLSWTGDSEQYF.